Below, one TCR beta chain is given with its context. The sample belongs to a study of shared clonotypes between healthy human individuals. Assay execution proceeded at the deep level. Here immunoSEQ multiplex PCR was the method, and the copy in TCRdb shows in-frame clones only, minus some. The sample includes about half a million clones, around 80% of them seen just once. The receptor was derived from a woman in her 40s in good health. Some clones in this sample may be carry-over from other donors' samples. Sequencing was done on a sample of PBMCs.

CDR3 residues: CASRSEVLGGRTDTQYF. CDR3 bases: TGCGCCAGCAGGTCGGAGGTCTTGGGAGGCCGCACAGATACGCAGTATTTT. V and J are TRBV5-1 and TRBJ2-3; D perhaps matches TRBD2 (6 bases). The germline V and J ends were trimmed by 5 bases and 1 base, with 20 bases remaining between them. The CDR3 extends over 17 amino acids. Germline assignment: CDR1 SGHRS and CDR2 YFSETQ.